Each of the 8 T cell receptor beta chains below was sequenced from the same sample in a study of OX40 agonist ivuxolimab in advanced cancers. Library method: the immunoSEQ multiplex PCR assay. TCRdb provides this immuneACCESS table in a form limited to in-frame rearrangements. Some clones are lacking; in checked studies, under half of them reflect an unresolved V gene, and why the rest are absent is not known. Present in this sample are about 64,000 clones, 75% to 95% of which were seen just once. The ten largest clones represent roughly 0.44% of the sample. Sequenced here: CD4+ or CD8+ T cells sorted from blood, sampled in a trial of the OX40 agonist ivuxolimab. Receptors were obtained from an adult with an advanced solid tumor such as melanoma, head and neck, liver or kidney cancer.

This sequence joins TRBV30 and TRBJ2-2; TRBD1 agrees at 11 bases. The CDR3 is made up of 16 amino acids. From germline, CDR1 is GTSNPN and CDR2 SVGIG (reference sequence). The V gene end was trimmed by 2 bases and the J gene end by 10 bases; junction bases not matched to a gene: 12. This CDR3 is CAWSRLRGTGGLELFF. DNA of the CDR3: TGTGCCTGGAGTCGCCTCCGAGGGACAGGGGGGCTGGAGCTGTTTTTT.

This clone occurred once. The rearrangement links TRBV5-6 to TRBJ1-5; D not certain. The germline V gene encodes CDR1 SGHDT and CDR2 YYEEEE. The CDR3 runs to 16 residues. Trimming cost V 0 bases and J 3 bases, with 13 bases left between them. CDR3 loop: CASSLGDIRFNQPQHF. The CDR3 DNA follows: TGTGCCAGCAGCTTGGGCGACATTCGGTTCAATCAGCCCCAGCATTTT.

This rearrangement joins TRBV19 to TRBJ2-3; D call uncertain. The germline CDR1 and CDR2 sequences are LNHDA and SQIVND (reference sequence). V was trimmed by 2 bases and J by 4 bases, leaving 10 bases between them. The CDR3 runs to 14 residues. CDR3 bases: TGTGCCAGTAGTATATTAGGGTTCGCAGATACGCAGTATTTT. It codes for CASSILGFADTQYF.

V is TRBV19 and J is TRBJ2-1; D remains ambiguous. Trimming took off 0 bases at V and 6 bases at J, with 9 bases between the two ends. The CDR3 consists of 14 residues. Germline V gene sequence: CDR1 LNHDA, CDR2 SQIVND (reference sequence). As DNA, the CDR3 is TGTGCCAGTAGTATAGAAACACCCGGCAATGAGCAGTTCTTC. Protein: CASSIETPGNEQFF.

V usage is TRBV5-1 and J usage is TRBJ2-5; 9 nucleotides align to TRBD1. J was trimmed by 5 bases and V by 2 bases; bases with no gene match: 4. CDR1 is SGHRS and CDR2 is YFSETQ in the germline V gene. The CDR3 has 14 amino acids. In nucleotides, the CDR3 is TGCGCCAGCAGCTTTACAGGGGGCGGGGAGACCCAGTACTTC. As protein: CASSFTGGGETQYF.

V gene TRBV6-1 combines with J gene TRBJ1-2; 7 bases are shared with TRBD1. CDR1 and CDR2 from the germline V gene are MNHNS and SASEGT. Trimming took 7 bases from V and 5 from J; bases not matched to a gene: 7. This CDR3 contains 13 residues. CDR3 in amino acids: CASMQGERYGYTF. The CDR3 coding sequence is TGTGCCAGCATGCAGGGGGAACGGTATGGCTACACCTTC.

This rearrangement joins TRBV6-5 to TRBJ1-3; D is unresolved. The germline V and J ends were trimmed by 2 bases and 0 bases, with 8 bases remaining between them. Germline V CDR1 and CDR2: MNHEY, SVGAGI. The CDR3 length is 15 residues. The CDR3 nucleotides are TGTGCCAGCAGTTACGGCGGGAGCTCTGGAAACACCATATATTTT. Translation gives CASSYGGSSGNTIYF.

CDR3 DNA: TGTGCCAGCAGTGGGACCGGGACTAGCGCCTACGAGCAGTACTTC. Its protein is CASSGTGTSAYEQYF. The chain employs TRBV25-1 and TRBJ2-7; 10 bases are a match to TRBD2. The V gene end was trimmed by 4 bases and the J gene end by 2 bases; junction bases not matched to a gene: 5. Looked up from germline, CDR1 is MGHDK and CDR2 is SYGVNS. This CDR3 is built from 15 residues.